Included here is one TCR beta chain sequence, with context. Its antigen is still unknown. Base qualities are not at hand, and no much larger clone is one base apart. Receptors were amplified or captured by the immunoSEQ multiplex PCR assay. For the multiplex PCR, a mixture combining 60 forward primers for TCR Vbeta segments and 13 reverse primers for TCR Jbeta segments was used. Amplification of the CDR3 region of rearranged TCR beta genes was performed with a multiplex PCR assay on genomic DNA. On the Illumina HiSeq System, the amplified TCR beta libraries were sequenced as 87-base-pair reads. The source study handled its data this way. A later analysis counted around 72 million unique TCR beta chains across the approximately 700 repertoires, and some 12 million of these chains were shared by at least two donors. Raw reads were error-corrected and collapsed into unique sequences by a nearest-neighbor algorithm in which closely related sequences were merged to remove PCR and sequencing errors. To assign V, D and J gene segments, CDR3 sequences were aligned to IMGT reference sequences. Each retained sequence needed at least a six-nucleotide match to both a V gene segment and a J gene segment. A rearrangement was called productive if the CDR3 had no stop codons and remained in frame with V and J, and every other rearrangement was called non-productive. CDR3 was defined by IMGT convention, running from the second conserved V-encoded cysteine to the conserved J-encoded phenylalanine. In an earlier analysis of approximately 500 of the donors, sequences lacking an unambiguous match to a single V gene segment were excluded. An earlier analysis of almost 600 of the donors classified V segments as functional when productive rearrangements were above 56.7% and as segregating when the standard deviation between donors was above 5%. A statistical classification framework was developed to diagnose cytomegalovirus status using the catalog of TCR beta chain sequences. A later analysis assigned V and J genes by comparing TCR nucleotide sequences with IMGT/GENE-DB human TR gene sequences. In a later analysis, CDR3 sequences and most-parsimonious VDJ recombination scenarios were assigned using the TCRdist pipeline. In a later analysis, each TCR beta chain was defined by its CDR3 amino acid sequence together with its V-gene family, and reads without a unique V-gene family were excluded. As a way to deal with suspected cross-contamination and a sequencing artifact, a later analysis dropped 500 to 700 nucleotide sequences that were highly shared and had low generation probability. For each public chain, a later analysis derived a clonal expansion index from normalized ranks of inferred template counts within each repertoire. In a later analysis, generation probabilities were computed using a VDJ recombination model fitted to out-of-frame rearrangements, and the results were checked against IGoR. Hypergeometric tests were used in a later analysis to score TCR-TCR, TCR-HLA and TCR-CMV co-occurrence, with a repertoire-size bias correction applied to the TCR pairs. False discovery rates were estimated in a later analysis by permuting HLA or CMV assignments 20 times. A later analysis grouped co-occurring TCRs with DBSCAN, adding TCRdist sequence similarity when clustering within HLA-allele-positive subsets. Co-occurrence clustering excluded repertoires with fewer than 30,000 or more than 120,000 public chains, plus five with anomalous nucleotide sharing. TCRdb took over this immuneACCESS table, retaining in-frame rearrangements with V and J assigned. Such tables are incomplete; in checked studies, under half of the missing clones stem from an unresolved V gene, and the remainder is unexplained. Clone size and V and J calls were adopted from that table, with D and trimming inferred from the DNA. The sample table records some 110,000 clones; 70% to 80% of these occur just once. Together, the top ten hold roughly 3.9% of the sample.

This entry comes from a study of cytomegalovirus exposure and HLA in healthy donors (dated by TCRdb to 2016 to 2017). Looking at the study overall: An earlier analysis of some 620 of the donors reported roughly 300 Gb of sequence data and roughly 120 million unique TCR beta sequences obtained from about 179 million T cells. In an earlier analysis of over 550 of the donors, high-throughput TCR beta sequencing was used to judge whether each TCR beta V gene segment behaved as functional or pseudogenic. Across 398 genotyped donors of the cohort, an average of approximately 200,000 unique TCR beta nucleotide sequences per donor were sequenced, and approximately 19% of those sequences were non-productive. Donor age, sex, ethnicity and CMV serostatus were compiled together with the repertoire data. In a later genetic analysis, genome-wide SNP genotypes for about three fifths of the 666 donors were used, and that subset was treated as a discovery cohort. The study aimed to test whether cataloging public T cell receptors could reveal signatures of past pathogen exposure. Both class I and class II loci were covered by HLA typing, at four-digit resolution. Besides the first cohort of under 700 subjects, a separate validation cohort made up of about 120 different subjects was used. About five DR-DQ haplotypes were treated as single units for association and clustering because of strong linkage in the cohort. To predict cytomegalovirus infection status, the study combined high-throughput TCR immunosequencing, statistical association of individual TCRs with disease status, and machine learning. Every discovery cohort repertoire had been produced on one sequencing platform. Of the 300 to 500 genotyped donors, 70% to 90% were placed in the genetic ancestry cluster associated with self-reported Caucasian donors. A later analysis re-examined previously published TCR beta repertoires from 500 to 700 donors and added high-resolution HLA genotyping to investigate patterns of TCR occurrence. An early release covering roughly 600 HLA-typed donors comprised about 300 gigabases of sequencing data and tens of millions of unique TCR sequences. Typing coverage varied by locus: 629-630 donors for A, B, C, DRB1 and DQB1; approximately 500 for DQA1; over 600 for DPA1; 400 to 480 for DPB1. Using immunosequencing, the study profiled T cell repertoires from fewer than 700 subjects and related those repertoires to cytomegalovirus serostatus. Rather than drawing on any new phenotypic data, the later analysis identified candidate immune exposures from TCR beta sequences and the way those sequences occurred across donors.

From the cysteine up to the phenylalanine, the CDR3 has a length of 16 residues. The read is trimmed to its CDR3 DNA, 48 bases read in frame from base 1. V is cut by 4 bases and J by 1 base, and the space between the germline ends is 13 bases. CDR1 and CDR2 are drawn from the germline V gene: SGHTA, FQGNSA. The cohort comprised 666 healthy bone marrow donors. At the time of sampling, every cohort member was nominally healthy, though immune exposures that went unrecorded were likely present. The donor tested CMV seronegative and was one of the 352 seronegative cohort members. Every donor gave a peripheral blood sample, and the peripheral blood mononuclear cells from that sample were used for TCR beta sequencing. Genomic DNA extraction from the blood cell samples was performed with the Qiagen DNeasy Blood Extraction Kit. Findings and caveats that apply to the study as a whole: Roughly uniform sequencing depth across donors was assumed in presence/absence analyses, although this assumption may not hold. Immune exposure information for the cohort was limited to CMV serostatus. A cluster of highly shared sequence variants was judged likely to be a technical artifact of the sequencing pipeline. In the study, approximately 160 TCR beta chains were listed as associated with cytomegalovirus. In a later genetic analysis, a missense DCLRE1C variant was associated with V-gene and J-gene trimming of TCR beta chains, and the association was replicated in an independent cohort. In a later genetic analysis, fewer N-insertions in productive TCRs were reported among donors in an Asian-associated ancestry cluster than the approximately 670-donor mean. A further reported finding was that TCR beta sequences accurately predicted the HLA-A and HLA-B alleles for most subjects in the first cohort. In a later analysis, HLA-associated TCR beta chains were found to be more clonally expanded and to have lower generation probabilities than equally common non-associated chains. A later analysis associated about 17,000 TCR beta sequences with specific HLA alleles at a false discovery rate of 0.05. Because counts were too low, roughly 17 rarely observed V segments, including chromosome 9 orphons, were left out of the earlier analysis of about 500 of the donors. Three of the identified cytomegalovirus-associated TCR beta chains were confirmed in vitro to be specific for cytomegalovirus antigens. Across donors, most TCR sequences were observed very rarely, whereas some public TCRs were present in many individuals. A later analysis found that TCR association rates varied across HLA loci, with DRB1 alleles showing the most associated TCRs and HLA-C alleles the fewest. When HLA alleles, especially DR and DQ, strongly co-occurred, TCR associations were difficult to assign to individual alleles. According to the authors, the approach could potentially be generalized to other disease states and immunological phenotypes. The cohort was sequenced for TCR beta chains only, and without alpha or paired-chain data the features that could be detected were limited. Because the 87-base-pair reads could not distinguish some IMGT-functional V segments, including TRBV6-2 and TRBV6-3, those segments were excluded. The classifier was reported to diagnose cytomegalovirus status with high specificity and sensitivity in both the original and validation cohorts. HLA typing was unavailable for some donors at each locus, so association tests used only the typed subset. In an earlier analysis of fewer than 750 of the donors, most TCR beta V segments were observed in productive rearrangements about 87% or about 30% of the time, broadly matching IMGT annotations. A later analysis found that most CMV-associated TCR beta chains appeared HLA-restricted, with HLA associations seemingly driven largely by CMV exposure. Correlated functional status among segregating V segments might reflect linkage disequilibrium, but an unknown experimental factor could not be ruled out. A later analysis reported that several top co-occurrence clusters appeared linked to parvovirus B19, influenza, CMV and Epstein-Barr virus.

The source of this sequence is a man in his 60s in good health and CMV-seronegative. Sequencing input: PBMCs. The chain uses TRBV7-2 and TRBJ1-4; TRBD1 is possibly the D segment (5 matching bases). Here is the DNA: TGTGCCAGCAGCTCCCAGGGTGGGCAAACTAATGAAAAACTGTTTTTT. This yields the protein CASSSQGGQTNEKLFF.